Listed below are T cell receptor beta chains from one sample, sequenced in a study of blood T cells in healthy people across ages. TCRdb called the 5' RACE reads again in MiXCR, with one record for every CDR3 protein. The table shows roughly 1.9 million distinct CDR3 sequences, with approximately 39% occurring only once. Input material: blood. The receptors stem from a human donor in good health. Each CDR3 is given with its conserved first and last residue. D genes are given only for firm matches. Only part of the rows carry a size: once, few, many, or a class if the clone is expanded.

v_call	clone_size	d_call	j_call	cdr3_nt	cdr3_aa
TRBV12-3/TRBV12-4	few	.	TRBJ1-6	TGTGCCAGCGGTCGGACAGAGAGCTCCTATAATTCACCCCTCCACTTT	CASGRTESSYNSPLHF
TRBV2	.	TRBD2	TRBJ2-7	TGTGCCAGCATTCAGCGGGGGGGCTACGAGCAGTACTTC	CASIQRGGYEQYF
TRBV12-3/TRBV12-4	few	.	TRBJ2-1	TGTGCCAGCACCCTTATGGGAGGAAGAGGAGTCCCTTCTCCCTACAATGAGCAGTTCTTC	CASTLMGGRGVPSPYNEQFF
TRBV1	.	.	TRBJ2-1	TGCACCGGAGCAGGCAGGGGCCGGAATGAGCAGTTCTTC	CTGAGRGRNEQFF
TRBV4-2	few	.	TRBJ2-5	TGTGCCAGCAGCCAAGATTCACCATCCGAGACCCAGTACTTC	CASSQDSPSETQYF
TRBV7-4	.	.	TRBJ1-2	TGTGCCAGCAGCTTAAGTAGGAGGCGTCGGATCTATGGCTACACCTTC	CASSLSRRRRIYGYTF
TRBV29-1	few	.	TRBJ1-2	TGCAGCGTTGAGCGGGACCGCAACTATGGCTACACCTTC	CSVERDRNYGYTF
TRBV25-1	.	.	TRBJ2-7	TGTGCCAACGGTGAATTTAGGGGGACCGAGGACTACGAGCAGTACTTC	CANGEFRGTEDYEQYF
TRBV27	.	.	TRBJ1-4	TGTGCCAGCAGTTCACGACAGCCCCAGGTCAAACTGTTTTTT	CASSSRQPQVKLFF
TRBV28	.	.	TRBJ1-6	TGTGCCAGCAGTTTGTTACGGGAACCCCTCCACTTT	CASSLLREPLHF
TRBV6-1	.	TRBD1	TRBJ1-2	TGTGCCAGCAGTGTGGGACAGGGTTTTCGGAGGTATGGCTACACCTTC	CASSVGQGFRRYGYTF
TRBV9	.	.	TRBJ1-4	TGTGCCAGCAGTGTTTTCGCAACTAATGAAAAACTGTTTTTT	CASSVFATNEKLFF
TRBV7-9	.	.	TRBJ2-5	TGTGCCAGCAGCCCAACCCCGGACTGGGGGGAGACCCAGTACTTC	CASSPTPDWGETQYF
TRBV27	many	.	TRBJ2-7	TGTGCCAGCACCGATCATCAGGGGAGCTACGAGCAGTACTTC	CASTDHQGSYEQYF
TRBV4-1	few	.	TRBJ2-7	TGCGCCAGCAGCCAAGATAGAAGGCGGCGGGCATCCCTGTACGAGCAGTACTTC	CASSQDRRRRASLYEQYF
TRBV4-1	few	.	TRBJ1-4	TGCGCCAGCAGCCAAGAAGTTTGGAATGAAAAACTGTTTTTT	CASSQEVWNEKLFF
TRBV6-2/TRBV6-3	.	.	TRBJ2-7	TGTGCCAGCAGGTTAACCCAAATGACTAGTCTCGAGCAGTACTTC	CASRLTQMTSLEQYF
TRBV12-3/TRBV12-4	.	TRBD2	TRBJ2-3	TGTGCCAGCAGTCTCTCCGGGGGGGCGATAGATACGCAGTATTTT	CASSLSGGAIDTQYF
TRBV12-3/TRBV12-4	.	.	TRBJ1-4	TGTGCCAGCAACCAGGGAGATAATGAAAAACTGTTTTTT	CASNQGDNEKLFF
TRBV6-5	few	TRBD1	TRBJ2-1	TGTACCAGCAGCCTGGGGGACAGTGCCTACAATGAGCAGTTCTTC	CTSSLGDSAYNEQFF
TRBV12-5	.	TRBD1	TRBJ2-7	TGTGCTAGTGGTTTGCCCCCGGGACAGGAGTACGAGCAGTACTTC	CASGLPPGQEYEQYF
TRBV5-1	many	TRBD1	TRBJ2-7	TGCGCCAGCAGCTATCGACAGGGTGCCTACGAGCAGTACTTC	CASSYRQGAYEQYF
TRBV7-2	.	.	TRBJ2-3	TGTGCCAGCAGCTTATTGAGGACGAAAAACACAGATACGCAGTATTTT	CASSLLRTKNTDTQYF
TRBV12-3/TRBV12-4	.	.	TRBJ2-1	TGTGCCAGCAGTTTCGATTTAGGGCAGGGGATAAGCAATGAGCAGTTCTTC	CASSFDLGQGISNEQFF
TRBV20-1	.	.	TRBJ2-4	TGCAGTGCTAGAGATCTTCATCAGGAAAAAAACATTCAGTACTTC	CSARDLHQEKNIQYF
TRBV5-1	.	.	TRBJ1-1	TGCGCCAGCAGCATGGCAGGGGTGAACACTGAAGCTTTCTTT	CASSMAGVNTEAFF
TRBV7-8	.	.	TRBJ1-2	TGTGCCAGCAGCTTAGTTGCAGGGACCTATGGCTACACCTTC	CASSLVAGTYGYTF
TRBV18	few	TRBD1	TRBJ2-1	TGTGCCAGCTCACGCGCCATACAGGGGGACAATGAGCAGTTCTTC	CASSRAIQGDNEQFF